The 23 T cell receptor beta chains presented below share a single source sample, sequenced in a study of T cells after yellow fever vaccination. TCRdb independently ran MiXCR on the 5' RACE reads; one entry per CDR3 protein. The data hold about 360,000 distinct CDR3 sequences, with over 5% observed a single time. This specimen consisted of PBMCs, obtained 5 days after the yellow fever booster vaccination. Receptors originate from a man aged 30 to 45 who received the YFV17D yellow fever vaccine.

This clonotype was counted only a few times. The genes are TRBV5-4 and TRBJ2-4; D gene uncertain. Germline CDR1 and CDR2: SGHNT and YYREEE (reference sequence). This CDR3 region has 15 residues. V was clipped by 2 bases and J by 2 bases, with 11 bases between them. CDR3 sequence: CASSFLKGTKNIQYF. CDR3 coding DNA: TGTGCCAGCAGCTTTTTGAAGGGTACCAAAAACATTCAGTACTTC.

This clonotype showed up many times. The V gene is TRBV6-5, the J gene TRBJ2-1; D remains ambiguous. The CDR3 covers 14 residues. V dropped 9 bases and J dropped 3 bases, with 15 bases sitting between them. From germline, CDR1 is MNHEY and CDR2 SVGAGI. CDR3 protein: CASRRTENYNEQFF. The CDR3 DNA follows: TGTGCCAGTAGGAGAACGGAGAACTACAATGAGCAGTTCTTC.

This clonotype was counted at least ten times. The rearrangement uses TRBV20-1 and TRBJ2-1; 7 nucleotides match TRBD1. The CDR3 has 12 amino acids. Germline loops: CDR1 DFQATT, CDR2 SNEGSKA (reference sequence). Losses at the gene ends were 6 bases for V and 3 bases for J; bases not matched to a gene: 2. CDR3: CSAGTDYNEQFF. CDR3 sequence (DNA): TGCAGTGCCGGGACAGACTACAATGAGCAGTTCTTC.

This clonotype was seen more than once but under ten times. This chain links TRBV20-1 with TRBJ2-1; 9 bases are a match to TRBD2. The V and J ends lost 3 bases and 8 bases, in that order; junction bases with no gene match: 20. Per germline, CDR1 DFQATT and CDR2 SNEGSKA (reference sequence). CDR3 size: 18 residues. As DNA, the CDR3 is TGCAGTGCTAGGACCCCTGGCTCCGCGGGAGGGCCGGGCGATGAGCAGTTCTTC. It yields the protein CSARTPGSAGGPGDEQFF.

This clonotype came up many times. The chain has TRBV5-6 and TRBJ2-4; possible D gene TRBD2, 5 bases. This CDR3 comprises 14 residues. In germline, CDR1 is SGHDT, CDR2 YYEEEE. Trimming removed 5 bases at V and 6 bases at J, with 15 bases between. The CDR3 sequence: CASSLRTGRNIQYF. CDR3 DNA sequence: TGTGCCAGCAGTCTTCGGACTGGCCGAAACATTCAGTACTTC.

The DNA of the CDR3 is TGTGCCAGCAGGGACCGGACAGGGGTTTACACCGGGGAGCTGTTTTTT. Residues: CASRDRTGVYTGELFF. The chain uses TRBV28 and TRBJ2-2, with 9 bases aligning to TRBD1. Germline CDR1 reads MDHEN; CDR2 reads SYDVKM. V was pared by 6 bases and J by 3 bases, with 8 bases of the junction left unmatched. This CDR3 region has 16 residues.

This clonotype was detected a few times. The chain uses TRBV20-1 and TRBJ2-5; 8 positions agree with TRBD1. The CDR3 contains 13 residues. Germline CDR1 reads DFQATT; CDR2 reads SNEGSKA (reference sequence). J was trimmed by 5 bases and V by 5 bases; bases with no gene match: 7. CDR3 in amino acids: CSAPQGGMETQYF. DNA of the CDR3: TGCAGTGCTCCACAGGGGGGAATGGAGACCCAGTACTTC.

There are many counts of this clonotype. The chain employs TRBV2 and TRBJ2-3, with D uncertain. The CDR3 length is 12 residues. The V end lost 1 base, the J end lost 5 bases, and 4 bases lay between the germline ends. Germline V gives CDR1 SNHLY, CDR2 FYNNEI. Written as DNA, the CDR3 is TGTGCCAGCAGTGAAGTGGTAGATACGCAGTATTTT. Its protein product is CASSEVVDTQYF.

The chain couples TRBV18 to TRBJ2-1; 8 bases map to TRBD1. J gave up 2 bases and V 6 bases, and 9 bases lay outside the gene matches. Germline assignment: CDR1 KGHSH and CDR2 LQKENI. CDR3 length: 16 amino acids. CDR3 residues: CASSQGAQGAYNEQFF. CDR3 in DNA: TGTGCCAGCTCCCAGGGGGCCCAGGGGGCCTACAATGAGCAGTTCTTC.

In this sample, this clonotype turned up a few times. V usage is TRBV5-4 and J usage is TRBJ2-1, with TRBD2 identical over 7 bases. The CDR3 is made up of 15 amino acids. Germline V CDR1 and CDR2: SGHNT, YYREEE (reference sequence). V was clipped by 4 bases and J by 3 bases; unmatched bases: 7. The CDR3 region is CASSTGTTYYNEQFF. Written as DNA, the CDR3 is TGTGCCAGCAGCACCGGGACTACATACTACAATGAGCAGTTCTTC.

This clonotype was counted ten times or more. V and J are TRBV5-6 and TRBJ1-4; TRBD1 aligns across 12 bases. The CDR3 has 14 residues. Per germline, CDR1 SGHDT and CDR2 YYEEEE. After removal of 2 bases from V and 8 bases from J, the junction contained 1 base not matched to a gene. CDR3 amino acids: CASSFGTGGEKLFF. CDR3 DNA: TGTGCCAGCAGCTTCGGGACAGGGGGCGAAAAACTGTTTTTT.

This clonotype was detected only a few times. J is TRBJ2-7 and V is TRBV6-2 or TRBV6-3; unclear D gene. V dropped 5 bases and J dropped 7 bases, with 12 bases sitting between them. The germline V gene encodes CDR1 MNHEY and CDR2 SVGEGT. This CDR3 has 12 amino acids. Written as DNA, the CDR3 is TGTGCCAGCAGTCAGCATTCTACAGAGCAGTACTTC. Amino acid sequence: CASSQHSTEQYF.

Only a few counts were recorded for this clonotype. The CDR3: CASSVAASKGVYNEQFF. In DNA form, the CDR3 reads TGCGCCAGCAGCGTGGCGGCCTCAAAGGGTGTCTACAATGAGCAGTTCTTC. V usage is TRBV4-3 and J usage is TRBJ2-1; D ambiguous. V lost 5 bases and J lost 3, with 20 bases in between. The CDR3 consists of 17 residues. Per the germline V gene, CDR1 is LGHNA and CDR2 is YSLEER.

The table lists this clonotype with a few counts. The rearrangement joins TRBV7-2 to TRBJ2-5; the D gene is possibly TRBD1 (6 bases). CDR3 length equals 14 residues. V was clipped by 5 bases and J by 6 bases, with 16 bases between them. CDR1 and CDR2 from the germline V gene are SGHTA and FQGNSA. The CDR3 reads CASSPQDSMKTQYF. CDR3 in DNA: TGTGCCAGCAGCCCACAGGACAGTATGAAGACCCAGTACTTC. Combining the CDR3 with reference TRBV7-2 and TRBJ2-5 gives the whole variable domain GAGVSQSPSNKVTEKGKDVELRCDPISGHTALYWYRQSLGQGLEFLIYFQGNSAPDKSGLPSDRFSAERTGGSVSTLTIQRTQQEDSAVYLCASSPQDSMKTQYFGPGTRLLVL.

This clonotype was detected only a few times. The chain is built from TRBV20-1 and TRBJ2-1, with 8 positions matching TRBD1. Germline-derived CDR1 and CDR2 are DFQATT and SNEGSKA (reference sequence). The trim removed 6 bases at V and 6 bases at J, leaving 10 bases unmatched. The CDR3 is made up of 14 amino acids. In DNA form, the CDR3 reads TGCAGTGCGTCCAATCTGGACAGGGCCAATGAGCAGTTCTTC. It is translated as CSASNLDRANEQFF.

The J gene is TRBJ2-1, the V gene TRBV7-2, with TRBD2 matching over 8 bases. Trimming cost V 3 bases and J 9 bases; bases outside gene matches: 1. The CDR3 totals 12 residues. From germline, CDR1 is SGHTA and CDR2 FQGNSA. The CDR3 region is CASSFSGIEQFF. In DNA, the CDR3 is TGTGCCAGCAGCTTTAGCGGGATTGAGCAGTTCTTC.

The V and J genes are TRBV7-9 and TRBJ2-3; unclear D gene. The CDR3 runs to 15 residues. Trimming cost V 1 base and J 0 bases, with 8 bases left between them. Per the germline V gene, CDR1 is SEHNR and CDR2 is FQNEAQ (reference sequence). CDR3 in DNA: TGTGCCAGCAGCTTAGTACTGGGGAGCACAGATACGCAGTATTTT. As protein: CASSLVLGSTDTQYF.

Many counts were recorded for this clonotype. The V and J genes are TRBV5-1 and TRBJ2-3; D gene unclear. Trimming pared 0 bases from V and 1 base from J, leaving 6 bases between. Germline CDR1 SGHRS, CDR2 YFSETQ. The CDR3 spans 14 residues. The CDR3 spells CASSLEIGTDTQYF. The CDR3 DNA reads as TGCGCCAGCAGCTTGGAGATTGGCACAGATACGCAGTATTTT.

This clonotype has just a few counts. This chain links TRBV7-8 with TRBJ2-7, with 11 bases matching TRBD2. The CDR3 length is 15 residues. J gave up 2 bases and V 5 bases, and 5 bases lay outside the gene matches. From germline, CDR1 is SGHVS and CDR2 FQNEAQ. DNA for the CDR3: TGTGCCAGCAGCATGGGGACTAGCGGCCCCTACGAGCAGTACTTC. Translated: CASSMGTSGPYEQYF. The entire variable domain, with the rest obtained from reference TRBV7-8 and TRBJ2-7, is as follows: GAGVSQSPRYKVAKRGQDVALRCDPISGHVSLFWYQQALGQGPEFLTYFQNEAQLDKSGLPSDRFFAERPEGSVSTLKIQRTQQEDSAVYLCASSMGTSGPYEQYFGPGTRLTVT.

This clonotype turned up a few times. The rearrangement joins TRBV6-2 or TRBV6-3 to TRBJ2-3; unclear D gene. The CDR3 has 12 amino acids. The V gene's germline CDR1 is MNHEY and CDR2 SVGEGT. The ends were cut back, 6 bases at V and 6 bases at J, with 10 bases in the middle. The CDR3: CASSLDPDTQYF. DNA for the CDR3: TGTGCCAGCAGCCTTGATCCGGATACGCAGTATTTT.

This clonotype was counted at least ten times. The chain combines TRBV12-3 or TRBV12-4 with TRBJ2-2; 7 nucleotides line up with TRBD2. Trimming took 6 bases from V and 7 from J; bases not matched to a gene: 5. The CDR3 is made up of 13 amino acids. The CDR3 DNA sequence: TGTGCCAGCAGGGAGCGGGAAATCGGGGAGCTGTTTTTT. It yields the protein CASREREIGELFF.

The chain links TRBV6-5 to TRBJ2-2, with 9 bases fitting TRBD1. Germline CDR1 reads MNHEY; CDR2 reads SVGAGI. V trimming: 0 bases; J trimming: 5 bases; junction bases outside the gene matches: 4. This CDR3 is 16 amino acids long. Written as DNA, the CDR3 is TGTGCCAGCAGTTACTCCCGACAGGGGGTTACCGGGGAGCTGTTTTTT. Translated, it gives CASSYSRQGVTGELFF.

This clonotype was found many times. The chain couples TRBV29-1 to TRBJ2-2; D remains unclear. CDR1 is SQVTM, CDR2 ANQGSEA, per germline. Trimming took off 5 bases at V and 3 bases at J, with 1 base between the two ends. This CDR3 spans 10 amino acids. Written as DNA, the CDR3 is TGCAGCGTTTACACCGGGGAGCTGTTTTTT. Translation gives CSVYTGELFF.